One sample yielded the 9 T cell receptor beta chains listed below, sequenced in a study of blood T cell repertoires in COVID-19. Repertoires were generated with immunoSEQ multiplex PCR, while TCRdb's copy carries only in-frame clones and drops some. Found here are some 170,000 clones, 65% to 90% of them singletons; the top ten hold around 15%. The sample taken for sequencing was PBMCs or T cells enriched from blood (not recorded which). All receptors derive from a man over 45 who had recovered from COVID-19.

In this sample, this clone turned up a few times. This chain links TRBV13 with TRBJ2-7, with 9 bases that match TRBD1. V gave up 4 bases and J gave up 7 bases; unmatched junction bases: 11. Germline-derived CDR1 and CDR2 are PRHDT and FYEKMQ (reference sequence). The length of the CDR3 is 15 residues. CDR3 protein: CASSYPHRGQDEQYF. The DNA of the CDR3 is TGTGCCAGCAGCTACCCCCACAGGGGGCAGGATGAGCAGTACTTC.

The genes are TRBV7-9 and TRBJ1-1; TRBD1 is a possible D gene (6 bases). The V gene lost 3 bases and the J gene lost 0 bases, with 11 bases spanning the gap. Germline V gene lookup returns CDR1 SEHNR and CDR2 FQNEAQ (reference sequence). The CDR3 length is 15 residues. CDR3: CASSFTGTMNTEAFF. CDR3 coding DNA: TGTGCCAGCAGCTTCACAGGGACAATGAACACTGAAGCTTTCTTT.

This sequence joins TRBV5-1 and TRBJ1-1; tentative D call: TRBD1 (6 bases). V gave up 2 bases and J gave up 5 bases, with 16 bases separating them. Germline loops: CDR1 SGHRS, CDR2 YFSETQ. This CDR3 region has 15 residues. DNA of the CDR3: TGCGCCAGCAGCTTCAACAGGGCGAAGAGTACTGAAGCTTTCTTT. Its protein is CASSFNRAKSTEAFF.

This clone came up once. This chain uses TRBV5-1 with TRBJ2-7; possibly TRBD2 for D (6 bases). Trimming pared 4 bases from V and 4 bases from J, leaving 6 bases between. The CDR3 has 11 amino acids. The germline V gene has CDR1 SGHRS and CDR2 YFSETQ. The CDR3 region has the DNA TGCGCCAGCAGCGGGGGGTACGAGCAGTACTTC. As protein: CASSGGYEQYF.

The chain links TRBV5-1 to TRBJ2-1, with D unresolved. V shed 6 bases and J shed 0 bases, with 10 bases lying between them. The germline V gene has CDR1 SGHRS and CDR2 YFSETQ. This CDR3 region has 14 residues. CDR3 residues: CASNRGSSYNEQFF. CDR3 bases: TGCGCCAGCAATCGCGGTAGCTCCTACAATGAGCAGTTCTTC.

This rearrangement joins TRBV11-2 to TRBJ2-7; tentative D call: TRBD1 (6 bases). Trimming pared 0 bases from V and 2 bases from J, leaving 11 bases between. CDR3 length: 15 residues. In germline, CDR1 is SGHAT, CDR2 FQNNGV. As DNA, the CDR3 is TGTGCCAGCAGCTTAGAGGCAGGGGTCGCCTACGAGCAGTACTTC. Its translation: CASSLEAGVAYEQYF.

The genes are TRBV5-1 and TRBJ2-5; possibly TRBD1 for D (6 bases). Germline V gene sequence: CDR1 SGHRS, CDR2 YFSETQ. With 0 bases removed from V and 4 bases from J, the gap between germline ends came to 7 bases. The CDR3 runs 13 residues. CDR3 in amino acids: CASSLARGETQYF. DNA for the CDR3: TGCGCCAGCAGCTTGGCCAGGGGAGAGACCCAGTACTTC.

The genes are TRBV2 and TRBJ2-2; D is perhaps TRBD2 (6 bases). The CDR3 extends over 15 amino acids. The V gene lost 6 bases and the J gene lost 3 bases, with 14 bases spanning the gap. Per germline, CDR1 SNHLY and CDR2 FYNNEI. The DNA for the CDR3 is TGTGCCAGCAGGCTACCCGGGACTTACACCGGGGAGCTGTTTTTT. Translating it yields CASRLPGTYTGELFF.

V and J are TRBV28 and TRBJ1-4; D gene ambiguous. Germline CDR1 reads MDHEN; CDR2 reads SYDVKM. The CDR3 is 14 amino acids. Trimming cost V 6 bases and J 8 bases, with 16 bases left between them. The CDR3 loop is CASSPPSRGEKLFF. The DNA for the CDR3 is TGTGCCAGCAGCCCCCCCTCCCGTGGCGAAAAACTGTTTTTT.